The 15 T cell receptor beta chains below come from one sample, sequenced in a study of regulatory T cells in long-lasting Graves disease. According to the study, TCR beta libraries were built with iRepertoire HTBI primers and CDR3-region Arm-PCR. TCRdb re-analysed the multiplex PCR reads in MiXCR, keeping a single row per CDR3 protein. The data hold around 500,000 distinct CDR3 sequences, with around 20% observed a single time. Time point: persistent/refractory GD, antithyroid drugs over 5 years with positive TRAb. Isolated PBMC RNA provided the starting material for the TCR library. Sequencing used peripheral blood mononuclear cells (PBMCs), obtained when the disease was refractory, from a patient treated with antithyroid drugs. Every receptor here comes from a female donor with Graves disease.

A remark on this clonotype: With a far larger clone one base away, a read error is the likely cause. This sequence joins TRBV12-3 or TRBV12-4 and TRBJ1-5, with D uncertain. The length of the CDR3 is 14 residues. CDR3 amino acids: CATSSAGVAQPQHF. The DNA for the CDR3 is TGTGCCACCAGTTCGGCAGGAGTGGCTCAGCCCCAGCATTTT.

This clonotype has ten or more counts. The gene calls are TRBV29-1 and TRBJ1-1, with no clear D. The CDR3 contains 10 residues. Per the germline V gene, CDR1 is SQVTM and CDR2 is ANQGSEA. V shed 2 bases and J shed 4 bases, with 2 bases lying between them. The CDR3 nucleotides are TGCAGCGTTGAAAGCACTGAAGCTTTCTTT. Translation gives CSVESTEAFF.

The V gene is TRBV6-5, the J gene TRBJ1-3; D is possibly TRBD1 (5 bases). The germline CDR1 and CDR2 sequences are MNHEY and SVGAGI. V lost 3 bases and J lost 4, with 19 bases in between. This CDR3 spans 17 amino acids. Written as DNA, the CDR3 is TGTGCCAGCAGTTATGCAGCAGGACAATCTGACGGAAACACCATATATTTT. This encodes CASSYAAGQSDGNTIYF.

A few counts support this clonotype. The chain couples TRBV6-4 to TRBJ1-2; D is unresolved. The germline gives CDR1 MRHNA, CDR2 SNTAGT. Trimming stripped 5 bases from V and 4 bases from J, with 5 bases between. There are 11 residues in the CDR3. CDR3 nucleotide sequence: TGTGCCAGCAGTCCCTCCTATGGCTACACCTTC. This translates into CASSPSYGYTF.

This chain uses TRBV29-1 with TRBJ2-1; D not certain. The V and J ends lost 7 bases and 2 bases respectively, with 9 bases between them. The CDR3 runs to 12 residues. CDR1 and CDR2 from the germline V gene are SQVTM and ANQGSEA. Written as DNA, the CDR3 is TGCAGCGCCCCTCGCACCTACAATGAGCAGTTCTTC. As protein: CSAPRTYNEQFF.

The chain is built from TRBV5-6 and TRBJ2-7; D gene uncertain. This CDR3 region has 14 residues. CDR1 is SGHDT and CDR2 is YYEEEE in the germline V gene. Trimming stripped 0 bases from V and 3 bases from J, with 10 bases between. The CDR3 spells CASSLALHLYEQYF. Written as DNA, the CDR3 is TGTGCCAGCAGCTTGGCCTTACACCTCTACGAGCAGTACTTC.

This clonotype showed up many times. The chain has TRBV28 and TRBJ2-5; D might be TRBD1 (6 bases). V gave up 2 bases and J gave up 4 bases, with 11 bases separating them. The length of the CDR3 is 14 residues. CDR1 and CDR2 from the germline V gene are MDHEN and SYDVKM. CDR3 sequence: CASSLGGRRETQYF. The CDR3 DNA is TGTGCCAGCAGTTTAGGGGGCAGACGAGAGACCCAGTACTTC.

This clonotype has only a few counts. The chain joins TRBV20-1 to TRBJ1-2; the D gene is possibly TRBD1 (5 bases). CDR1 is DFQATT, CDR2 SNEGSKA, per germline (reference sequence). Trimming removed 0 bases at V and 6 bases at J, with 14 bases between. The CDR3 contains 14 residues. The CDR3 loop is CSARDFKGADGYTF. The CDR3 DNA is TGCAGTGCTAGAGATTTTAAAGGGGCGGATGGCTACACCTTC.

This clonotype showed up just a few times. The genes are TRBV2 and TRBJ1-2; D gene unclear. Germline CDR1 is SNHLY and CDR2 is FYNNEI. V was clipped by 6 bases and J by 4 bases, with 15 bases between them. This CDR3 is built from 14 residues. The CDR3 region is CASRADTFGYGYTF. Written as DNA, the CDR3 is TGTGCCAGCAGGGCCGACACGTTCGGCTATGGCTACACCTTC.

The sample holds many counts of this clonotype. This sequence joins TRBV7-2 and TRBJ2-7; perhaps TRBD2 as D (6 bases). V was shortened by 0 bases and J by 6 bases, with 12 bases between the two germline ends. The CDR3 spans 14 residues. Germline V lookup: CDR1 SGHTA, CDR2 FQGNSA. The CDR3 protein is CASSLALYGGEQYF. For the CDR3, the DNA is TGTGCCAGCAGCTTAGCGCTGTACGGGGGCGAGCAGTACTTC.

This clonotype was counted many times. This rearrangement joins TRBV6-1 to TRBJ2-7; D perhaps matches TRBD2 (5 bases). This CDR3 has 15 amino acids. Germline CDR1 MNHNS, CDR2 SASEGT. V lost 5 bases and J 0 bases, leaving 14 bases between the germline ends. CDR3 amino acids: CASSPGLVSSYEQYF. The CDR3 DNA reads TGTGCCAGCAGTCCCGGACTGGTGAGCTCCTACGAGCAGTACTTC.

This clonotype was detected a few times. The chain has TRBV29-1 and TRBJ2-5; no clear D. The germline gives CDR1 SQVTM, CDR2 ANQGSEA. The V end lost 4 bases, the J end lost 3 bases, and 12 bases lay between the germline ends. The CDR3 contains 13 residues. CDR3 bases: TGCAGCGTTGTTCTCATAGGCAAAGAGACCCAGTACTTC. This encodes CSVVLIGKETQYF.

This clonotype was counted ten times or more. This rearrangement joins TRBV28 to TRBJ1-1; no definite D call. V was clipped by 3 bases and J by 10 bases, with 15 bases between them. CDR3 length equals 13 residues. Germline-derived CDR1 and CDR2 are MDHEN and SYDVKM. CDR3 DNA sequence: TGTGCCAGCAGTTTCTCGTGGCCGCCAGGAGCTTTCTTT. This gives the protein CASSFSWPPGAFF.

This clonotype was observed a handful of times. V and J are TRBV5-1 and TRBJ2-2; D is possibly TRBD1 (5 bases). Trimming took 6 bases from V and 3 from J, leaving 9 bases between them. Germline V lookup: CDR1 SGHRS, CDR2 YFSETQ. The CDR3 loop spans 13 amino acids. Here the CDR3 reads CASKDTDTGELFF. The CDR3 DNA sequence: TGCGCCAGCAAGGACACCGACACCGGGGAGCTGTTTTTT.

V is TRBV4-2 and J is TRBJ2-7, with 8 bases fitting TRBD1. The CDR3 totals 15 residues. Per the germline V gene, CDR1 is LGHNA and CDR2 is YNFKEQ. J gave up 7 bases and V 3 bases, and 11 bases lay outside the gene matches. CDR3 sequence reads: CASSQDRDRPSEQYF. The CDR3 coding sequence is TGTGCCAGCAGCCAGGACCGGGACAGGCCTTCTGAGCAGTACTTC.